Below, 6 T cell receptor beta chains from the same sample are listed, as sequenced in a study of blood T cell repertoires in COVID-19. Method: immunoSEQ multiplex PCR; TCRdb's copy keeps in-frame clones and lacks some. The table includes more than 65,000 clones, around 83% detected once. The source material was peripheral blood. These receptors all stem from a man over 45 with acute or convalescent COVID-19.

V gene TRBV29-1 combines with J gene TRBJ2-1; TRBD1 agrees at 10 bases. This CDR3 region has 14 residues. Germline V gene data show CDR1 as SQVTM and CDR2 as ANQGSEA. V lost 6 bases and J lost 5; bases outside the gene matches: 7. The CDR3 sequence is CSVENDRGHNEQFF. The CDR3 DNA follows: TGCAGCGTCGAAAACGACAGGGGGCACAATGAGCAGTTCTTC.

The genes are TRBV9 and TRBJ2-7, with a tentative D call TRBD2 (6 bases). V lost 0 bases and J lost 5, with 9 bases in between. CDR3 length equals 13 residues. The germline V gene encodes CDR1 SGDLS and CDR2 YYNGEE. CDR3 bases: TGTGCCAGCAGCGTAGCTCCGGGAGACGAGCAGTACTTC. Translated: CASSVAPGDEQYF.

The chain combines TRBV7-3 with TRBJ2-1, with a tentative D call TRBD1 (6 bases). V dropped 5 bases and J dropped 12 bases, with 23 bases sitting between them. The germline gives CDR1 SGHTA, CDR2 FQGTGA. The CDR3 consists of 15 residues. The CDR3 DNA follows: TGTGCCAGCAGCACAGGGAGCAGGATCAATTCGGGGCAGTTCTTC. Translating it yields CASSTGSRINSGQFF.

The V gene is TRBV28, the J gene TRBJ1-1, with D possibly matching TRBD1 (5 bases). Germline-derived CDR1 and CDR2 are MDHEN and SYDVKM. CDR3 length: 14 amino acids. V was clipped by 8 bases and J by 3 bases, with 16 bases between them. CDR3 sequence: CASGGGGDYTEAFF. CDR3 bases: TGTGCCAGCGGGGGTGGAGGGGATTACACTGAAGCTTTCTTT.

CDR3 DNA: TGCAGTGCTAGAGAAGAGGAGACCCAGTACTTC. Protein product: CSAREEETQYF. The rearrangement uses TRBV20-1 and TRBJ2-5, with no clear D. Germline V gene sequence: CDR1 DFQATT, CDR2 SNEGSKA (reference sequence). V was pared by 0 bases and J by 5 bases, with 4 bases between. This CDR3 spans 11 amino acids.

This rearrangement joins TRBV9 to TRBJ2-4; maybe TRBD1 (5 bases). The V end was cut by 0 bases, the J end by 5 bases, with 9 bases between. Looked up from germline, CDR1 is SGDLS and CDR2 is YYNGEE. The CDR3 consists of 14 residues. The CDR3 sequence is CASSVGLRENIQYF. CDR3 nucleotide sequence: TGTGCCAGCAGCGTAGGCCTCAGGGAAAACATTCAGTACTTC.